This T cell receptor beta chain appears in the sequencing data of a study of CD8 T cells in Susac syndrome. CD8+ and CD4+ blood T cells underwent TCR beta sequencing. Controls matched for sex and age were healthy donors. Random hexamers served to reverse transcribe roughly 0.5 to 1 ug RNA. Each CDR3 protein gets one entry after TCRdb re-called the immunoSEQ multiplex PCR reads with MiXCR. The table records under 200,000 distinct CDR3 sequences, under 95% of them present only once. Looked up from germline, CDR1 is SQVTM and CDR2 is ANQGSEA. This CDR3 has 11 residues. The V end was cut by 7 bases, the J end by 5 bases, with 11 bases between.

The origin of this receptor is a human donor in good health. The gene calls are TRBV29-1 and TRBJ1-1; D might be TRBD1 (6 bases). Sequencing input: CD4+ T cells from PBMCs. CDR3 region: CSGTRGTEAFF. Here the CDR3 DNA reads TGCAGCGGGACCAGGGGTACTGAAGCTTTCTTT.